This T cell receptor beta chain was sequenced in a study of regulatory dendritic cells for organ transplantation. Allogeneic regulatory or mature dendritic cells were co-cultured for 4 to 6 days with CFSE-labeled sorted T cells at 1:10. This CDR3 has 12 amino acids. V was shortened by 5 bases and J by 2 bases, with 7 bases between the two germline ends. The V gene's germline CDR1 is SGHTA and CDR2 FQGNSA. In this sample, this clone turned up a few times. What it recognizes is unknown. The data were produced by immunoSEQ multiplex PCR, yet TCRdb's version contains in-frame clones alone and is incomplete. Of some 9,300 clones listed, less than 90% were seen once; the top ten hold about 2.5%.

The V and J genes are TRBV7-2 and TRBJ2-7, with a tentative D call TRBD2 (5 bases). The receptor was isolated from a human donor in good health. Sequencing used memory CD4+ T cells from blood cultured with dendritic cells. The subset: CD45RO+ memory T cells. The CDR3 bases are TGTGCCAGCAGCCGGCGGGCCTACGAGCAGTACTTC. As protein: CASSRRAYEQYF.